This T cell receptor beta chain was sequenced during a study of blood T cells in healthy people across ages (dated by TCRdb to about 2015). About the full investigation: In model experiments, template switching captured about one uniquely barcoded TCR beta cDNA molecule for every two T cells. The study analyzed two additional independent replicas of 1 million unique cDNA reads from the same blood draw for two donors, one aged 18 to 29 and one aged 80 or older. The donors were split into four age groups: young (average 16 years), middle-aged (about 40), aged (roughly 68) and long-lived (about 82). Age-related changes in TCR beta repertoire diversity were measured in the study by deep sequencing normalized with unique cDNA molecular identifiers. To avoid experimental bias, donors of different ages were spread randomly across the sequencing lanes. Study-wide conclusions, independent of this receptor: Observed TCR beta diversity per million T cells fell roughly linearly with age, and a significant reduction was already apparent by age around 40. Estimates of total diversity based on one million sequenced T cells were regarded as lower bounds and as underestimates. A strong correlation was found between observed TCR beta diversity and the percentage of naive T cells measured by flow cytometry. The long-lived group showed more naive CD4+ T cells, fewer expanded clones and increased TCR diversity than the aged group, suggesting age selection. Since profiling was done on bulk unsorted PBMCs, naive and antigen-experienced compartments could not be conclusively compared. Because donor CMV infection status was unknown, age-related changes in expanded clonotypes were potentially confounded.

Libraries were made using 5' RACE. The listed sequencing device is Illumina HiSeq 2500. A second PCR of roughly 7 to 11 cycles was performed with a sample-barcoded 5' primer and a J-beta primer mix. A template-switch 5' adaptor carrying 12 random nucleotides introduced a unique molecular identifier onto each TCR beta cDNA molecule. At least 2.5 million CDR3-containing paired-end reads were obtained from each sample. First-strand cDNA was synthesized from all RNA with the Mint cDNA synthesis kit, primed by a TRBC-specific oligonucleotide. All cDNA was treated with uracil-DNA glycosylase and then went through a first 18-cycle PCR with the universal primers M1SS and BC2_uni_R. Per the original workflow: For normalization, 1 million high-quality reads were randomly selected from each sample, with every read carrying a distinct molecular identifier. Instead of being binned into consensus sequences, reads with shared molecular identifiers were discarded. CDR3 identification, clonotype clustering and error correction used MiTCR with a Q25 quality threshold and the strictest error-elimination algorithm. A nonparametric unseen species model with Euler transformation was used to estimate lower-bound total TCR beta diversity. TCRdb reran the public reads through fastp at Q25 and MiXCR, keeping productive beta chains. Identical CDR3 protein sequences are pooled into one entry, listed with their most common genes and DNA. The V and J calls, along with clone size, are taken from TCRdb and not from the paper's own processing. The sample includes around 1,500,000 distinct CDR3 sequences, with approximately 28% observed a single time. Roughly 8.2% of the sample belongs to the ten largest clones.

CDR1 is given as MGHRA and CDR2 as YSYEKL, both from the germline V gene. From its cysteine to its phenylalanine, the CDR3 spans 16 amino acids. Just the 48-base CDR3 DNA is kept, in frame starting at base 1. V was cut back by 0 bases and J by 1 base, leaving a gap of 12 bases between them. Details on this clonotype: Its antigen is currently not known. No per-base quality is available; no much larger clone lies one base away.

The roughly 37 donors, aged about 6 to 100 years, were systemically healthy Caucasian individuals from Russia. Each donor gave ten milliliters of peripheral blood, drawn into EDTA-treated Vacutainer tubes. Ficoll-Paque density-gradient centrifugation was used to isolate PBMCs, with at least 6 million per sample. Trizol reagent was used to extract total RNA from PBMCs, with at least 6 micrograms per sample. The percentages of naive CD45RAhigh/CD27high T cells were determined by flow cytometry on a PBMC aliquot from every donor. The receptor's source is a woman under 40 in good health. The chain links TRBV4-1 with TRBJ2-5; the D gene remains uncertain. Specimen: blood. The CDR3 region reads CASSQDLVASQETQYF. Here is the DNA: TGCGCCAGCAGCCAAGATCTGGTGGCTAGCCAAGAGACCCAGTACTTC.